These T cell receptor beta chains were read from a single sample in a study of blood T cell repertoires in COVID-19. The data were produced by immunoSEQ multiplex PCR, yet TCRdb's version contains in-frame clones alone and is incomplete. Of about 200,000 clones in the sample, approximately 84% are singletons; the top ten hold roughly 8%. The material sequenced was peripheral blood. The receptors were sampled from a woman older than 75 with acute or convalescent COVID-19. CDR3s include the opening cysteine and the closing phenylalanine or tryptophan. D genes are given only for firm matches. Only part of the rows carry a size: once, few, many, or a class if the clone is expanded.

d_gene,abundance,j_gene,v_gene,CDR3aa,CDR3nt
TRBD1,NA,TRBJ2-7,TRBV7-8,CASSTNRGPYEQYF,TGTGCCAGCAGCACCAACAGGGGCCCCTACGAGCAGTACTTC
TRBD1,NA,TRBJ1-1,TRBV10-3,CAIAKRDRETEAFF,TGTGCCATCGCCAAGCGGGACAGGGAAACTGAAGCTTTCTTT
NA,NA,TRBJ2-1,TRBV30,CACAGDHNYNEQFF,TGTGCCTGCGCCGGAGACCACAATTACAATGAGCAGTTCTTC
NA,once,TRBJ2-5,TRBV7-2,CASSLARRREETQYF,TGTGCCAGCAGCTTAGCTAGACGGAGGGAAGAGACCCAGTACTTC
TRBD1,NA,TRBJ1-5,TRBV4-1,CASSRVTSGTGRVQPQHF,TGCGCCAGCAGCCGCGTTACCTCCGGGACAGGGAGGGTTCAGCCCCAGCATTTT
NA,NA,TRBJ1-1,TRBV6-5,CASMVPGNTEAFF,TGTGCCAGCATGGTTCCGGGGAACACTGAAGCTTTCTTT
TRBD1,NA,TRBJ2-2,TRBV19,CASSIGRQGLSGELFF,TGTGCCAGTAGTATTGGGAGACAGGGTCTTTCCGGGGAGCTGTTTTTT
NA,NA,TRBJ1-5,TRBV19,CASGDIQPQHF,TGTGCCAGTGGGGACATTCAGCCCCAGCATTTT
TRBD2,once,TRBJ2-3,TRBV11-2,CASSISGGTDTQYF,TGTGCCAGCAGCATTAGCGGGGGGACAGATACGCAGTATTTT
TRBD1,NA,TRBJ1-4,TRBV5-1,CASSLGSGGDEKLFF,TGCGCCAGCAGCTTGGGGTCAGGGGGAGACGAAAAACTGTTTTTT
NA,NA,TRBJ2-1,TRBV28,CASSLPKEQFF,TGTGCCAGCAGTTTACCTAAAGAGCAGTTCTTC
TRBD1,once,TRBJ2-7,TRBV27,CASRRDRGVYEQYF,TGTGCCAGCAGACGGGACAGGGGGGTCTACGAGCAGTACTTC
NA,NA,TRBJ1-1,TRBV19,CASSIGNRVGTEAFF,TGTGCCAGTAGTATTGGGAACAGGGTCGGCACTGAAGCTTTCTTT
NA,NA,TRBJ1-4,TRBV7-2,CASSVDPDSGTNEKLFF,TGTGCCAGCAGCGTGGACCCCGACAGTGGAACTAATGAAAAACTGTTTTTT
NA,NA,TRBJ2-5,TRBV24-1,CATSDAGRRETQYF,TGTGCCACCAGTGATGCGGGGCGGCGCGAGACCCAGTACTTC
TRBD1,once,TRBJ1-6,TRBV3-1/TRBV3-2,CASRPTGEYSPLHF,TGTGCCAGCAGGCCAACAGGGGAGTATTCACCCCTCCACTTT
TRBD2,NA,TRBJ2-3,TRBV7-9,CASSPSGAQTDTQYF,TGTGCCAGCAGCCCTAGCGGGGCCCAGACAGATACGCAGTATTTT
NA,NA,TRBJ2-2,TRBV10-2,CASSEDWNTGELFF,TGCGCCAGCAGTGAGGACTGGAACACCGGGGAGCTGTTTTTT
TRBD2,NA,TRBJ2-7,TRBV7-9,CASSSTSGSSEQYF,TGTGCCAGCAGCTCGACTAGCGGGAGTTCCGAGCAGTACTTC
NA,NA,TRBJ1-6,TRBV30,CAWRRDVNSPLHF,TGTGCCTGGAGGCGGGACGTTAATTCACCCCTCCACTTT
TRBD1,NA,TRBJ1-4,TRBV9,CASSVEGAGEKLFF,TGTGCCAGCAGCGTAGAGGGGGCAGGTGAAAAACTGTTTTTT
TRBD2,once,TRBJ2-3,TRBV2,CASSLETGGPADTQYF,TGTGCCAGCAGCCTAGAAACGGGGGGGCCCGCAGATACGCAGTATTTT
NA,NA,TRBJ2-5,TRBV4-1,CASSQGASKQETQYF,TGCGCCAGCAGCCAAGGAGCTTCCAAACAAGAGACCCAGTACTTC
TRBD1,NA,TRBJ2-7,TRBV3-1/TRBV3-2,CASSDRAREQYF,TGTGCCAGCAGCGACAGGGCGAGGGAGCAGTACTTC
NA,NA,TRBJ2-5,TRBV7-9,CASSSTGHQTQYF,TGTGCCAGCAGCTCGACAGGCCACCAGACCCAGTACTTC
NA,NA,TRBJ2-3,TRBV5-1,CASSLDGANTQYF,TGCGCCAGCAGCTTGGATGGTGCGAATACGCAGTATTTT
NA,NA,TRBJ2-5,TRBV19,CASSNPGGETQYF,TGTGCCAGTAGTAACCCAGGGGGGGAGACCCAGTACTTC
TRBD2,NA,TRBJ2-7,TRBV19,CASSGRAFSNEQYF,TGTGCCAGTAGCGGGAGGGCCTTTAGTAACGAGCAGTACTTC
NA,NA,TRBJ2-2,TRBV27,CASSPRWAGTGELFF,TGTGCCAGCAGTCCACGGTGGGCCGGCACCGGGGAGCTGTTTTTT
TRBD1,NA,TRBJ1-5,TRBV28,CASRMDRVDNQPQHF,TGTGCCAGCAGGATGGACAGGGTCGACAATCAGCCCCAGCATTTT
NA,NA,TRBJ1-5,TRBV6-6,CASSYKRGNQPQHF,TGTGCCAGCAGTTACAAACGGGGCAATCAGCCCCAGCATTTT
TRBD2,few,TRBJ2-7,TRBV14,CASSRTAGSYEQYF,TGTGCCAGCAGTCGCACAGCGGGGTCCTACGAGCAGTACTTC
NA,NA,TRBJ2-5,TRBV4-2,CASSPAGQNQETQYF,TGTGCCAGCAGCCCCGCGGGACAGAACCAAGAGACCCAGTACTTC
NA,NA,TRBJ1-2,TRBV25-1,CASTHGAGDGYTF,TGTGCCAGCACCCACGGGGCAGGGGATGGCTACACCTTC
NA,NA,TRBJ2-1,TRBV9,CASSVEPLQGSSYNEQFF,TGTGCCAGCAGCGTAGAACCCCTTCAGGGGAGCTCCTACAATGAGCAGTTCTTC
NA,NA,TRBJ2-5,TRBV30,CAWGGMGRRSETQYF,TGTGCCTGGGGGGGTATGGGTCGGAGGTCAGAGACCCAGTACTTC
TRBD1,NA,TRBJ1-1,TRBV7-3,CASSSRTGDAFF,TGTGCCAGCAGCTCGCGGACAGGGGACGCTTTCTTT
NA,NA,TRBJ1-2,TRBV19,CASSIDRAYGYTF,TGTGCCAGTAGTATAGACAGGGCCTATGGCTACACCTTC
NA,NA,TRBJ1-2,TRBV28,CASSGSGYTF,TGTGCCAGCAGTGGGAGTGGCTACACCTTC
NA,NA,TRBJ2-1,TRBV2,CASSDRTGYNEQFF,TGTGCCAGCAGTGATAGGACGGGATACAATGAGCAGTTCTTC
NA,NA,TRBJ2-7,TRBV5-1,CASSLDLYYEQYF,TGCGCCAGCAGCTTGGACCTATACTACGAGCAGTACTTC
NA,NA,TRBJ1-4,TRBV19,CASSMQADTSTNEKLFF,TGTGCCAGTAGTATGCAGGCAGACACTTCAACTAATGAAAAACTGTTTTTT
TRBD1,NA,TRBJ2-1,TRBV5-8,CASSFRDRGPEQFF,TGTGCCAGCAGCTTCCGGGACAGGGGTCCTGAGCAGTTCTTC
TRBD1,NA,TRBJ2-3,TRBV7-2,CASSPAHGTGVTDTQYF,TGTGCCAGCAGCCCAGCTCACGGGACAGGGGTCACAGATACGCAGTATTTT
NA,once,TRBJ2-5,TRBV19,CASSIGSDTPWTQYF,TGTGCCAGTAGTATAGGTTCGGACACCCCTTGGACCCAGTACTTC
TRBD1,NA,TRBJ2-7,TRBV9,CASSVSGGAPYEQYF,TGTGCCAGCAGCGTATCAGGGGGCGCTCCCTACGAGCAGTACTTC
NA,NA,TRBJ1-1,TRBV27,CASIPAGGPNTEAFF,TGTGCCAGCATCCCCGCCGGGGGGCCGAACACTGAAGCTTTCTTT
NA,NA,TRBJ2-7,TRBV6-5,CASTGMEISYEQYF,TGTGCCAGCACCGGAATGGAGATATCCTACGAGCAGTACTTC
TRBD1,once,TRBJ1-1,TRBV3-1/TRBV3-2,CASSLGGQDTEAFF,TGTGCCAGCAGCCTGGGGGGACAGGACACTGAAGCTTTCTTT
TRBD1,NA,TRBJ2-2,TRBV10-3,CAIRTDRGPGELFF,TGTGCCATCAGGACAGACAGGGGGCCCGGGGAGCTGTTTTTT
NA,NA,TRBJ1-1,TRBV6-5,CASRIDRSTEAFF,TGTGCCAGCAGGATAGACAGGTCGACTGAAGCTTTCTTT
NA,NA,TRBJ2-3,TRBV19,CASSFGQASTDTQYF,TGTGCCAGTAGTTTTGGACAAGCTAGCACAGATACGCAGTATTTT
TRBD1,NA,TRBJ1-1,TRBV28,CASSFFRGQTEAFF,TGTGCCAGCAGTTTTTTCAGGGGGCAGACTGAAGCTTTCTTT
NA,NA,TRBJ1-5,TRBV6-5,CASSYIAGNQPQHF,TGTGCCAGCAGTTACATAGCGGGGAATCAGCCCCAGCATTTT
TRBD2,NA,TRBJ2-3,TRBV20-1,CSAREVPTQYF,TGCAGTGCCCGGGAGGTACCAACGCAGTATTTT
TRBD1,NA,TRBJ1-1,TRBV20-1,CSASIGTGNTEAFF,TGCAGTGCTAGTATCGGGACAGGGAACACTGAAGCTTTCTTT
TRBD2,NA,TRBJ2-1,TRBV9,CASSVGQGNYPSGRDNEQFF,TGTGCCAGCAGCGTCGGACAGGGCAATTATCCTAGCGGGAGGGACAATGAGCAGTTCTTC
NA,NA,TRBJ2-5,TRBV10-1,CASSESPRGETQYF,TGCGCCAGCAGTGAGTCACCCAGGGGCGAGACCCAGTACTTC